The entry below gives a single TCR beta chain sequence along with its context. What it binds is not known. CD45RO-CCR7+CD27+CD95- cells counted as naive CD8+ T cells. The libraries of TRB cDNA were prepared using 5' RACE with UMI labels. Following a re-call of the 5' RACE reads, TCRdb has one entry per CDR3 protein and lacks DNA. The sample shows 130,000 to 150,000 distinct CDR3 sequences, and around 0.3% sits with its ten largest clones. This sample was taken from a study of CXCR3-negative and CXCR3-positive naive CD8 T cells. General study findings and limits: CXCR3-negative naive cells had less hydrophobic TRB CDR3s than did CXCR3-positive naive cells. Naive subsets displayed similar surface CD5, and TCR strength was inferred from TRB CDR3 properties.

CDR1 and CDR2 from the germline V gene are SGHVS and FNYEAQ. The CDR3 runs to 15 residues. The specimen sequenced was naive CXCR3+ CD8+ T cells from blood. Subset meaning: CD45RO-CCR7+CD27+CD95- naive CD8+ T cells expressing CXCR3 (TNR3+). The sequence derives from a human donor in good health. Some clones in this sample may be carry-over from other donors' samples. The chain has TRBV7-6 and TRBJ1-1; TCRdb selects TRBD1, and the lack of DNA leaves this call unchecked. The CDR3 is CASSGPQAMNTEAFF. Looking up the rest from reference TRBV7-6 and TRBJ1-1 gives the full variable domain: GAGVSQSPRYKVTKRGQDVALRCDPISGHVSLYWYRQALGQGPEFLTYFNYEAQQDKSGLPNDRFSAERPEGSISTLTIQRTEQRDSAMYRCASSGPQAMNTEAFFGQGTRLTVV.